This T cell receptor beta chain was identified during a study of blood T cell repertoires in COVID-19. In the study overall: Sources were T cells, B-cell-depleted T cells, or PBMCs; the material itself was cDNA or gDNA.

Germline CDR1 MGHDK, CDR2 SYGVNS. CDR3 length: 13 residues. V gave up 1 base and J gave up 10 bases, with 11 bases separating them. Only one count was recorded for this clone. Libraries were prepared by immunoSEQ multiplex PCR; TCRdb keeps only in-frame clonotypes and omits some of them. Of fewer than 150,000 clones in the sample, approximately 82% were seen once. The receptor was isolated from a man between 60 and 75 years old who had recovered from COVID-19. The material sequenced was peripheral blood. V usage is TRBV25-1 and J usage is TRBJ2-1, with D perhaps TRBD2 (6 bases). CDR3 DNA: TGTGCCAGCAGTGAATCCCCGCTAGCGGAGCAGTTCTTC. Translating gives CASSESPLAEQFF.